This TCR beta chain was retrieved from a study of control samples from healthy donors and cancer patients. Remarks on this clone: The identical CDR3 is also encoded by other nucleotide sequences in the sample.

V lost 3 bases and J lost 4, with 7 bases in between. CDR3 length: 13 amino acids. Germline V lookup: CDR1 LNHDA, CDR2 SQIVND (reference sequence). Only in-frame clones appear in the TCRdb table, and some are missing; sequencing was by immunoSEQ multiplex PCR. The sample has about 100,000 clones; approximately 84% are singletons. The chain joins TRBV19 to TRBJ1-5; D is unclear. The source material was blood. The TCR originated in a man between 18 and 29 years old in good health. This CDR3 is CASSIRGNQPQHF. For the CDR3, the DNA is TGTGCCAGTAGTATTCGGGGTAATCAGCCCCAGCATTTT.